This T cell receptor beta chain is from a study of T-cell memory formation after mild COVID-19. This clonotype was seen only a few times. TCRdb re-called the 5' RACE reads with MiXCR, one entry per CDR3 protein. This sample has hundreds of thousands of distinct CDR3 sequences; around a quarter occur once, and the top ten carry under 15%. The germline V gene has CDR1 SGHTA and CDR2 FQGNSA. The CDR3 is 13 residues long. The V segment lost 5 bases and the J segment 13 bases; nucleotides outside the gene matches: 9. Sequenced: PBMCs or a T cell subset sorted from them (not recorded which). The origin of this receptor is an adult woman who had mild COVID-19 (a few samples of this study predate the infection). Cell type and time point are not known. The chain carries TRBV7-2 and TRBJ2-1; 9 nucleotides line up with TRBD2. The CDR3 DNA reads TGTGCCAGCAGCGCGGGGGGGTCTCGTTCTCAGTTCTTC. It translates to CASSAGGSRSQFF.